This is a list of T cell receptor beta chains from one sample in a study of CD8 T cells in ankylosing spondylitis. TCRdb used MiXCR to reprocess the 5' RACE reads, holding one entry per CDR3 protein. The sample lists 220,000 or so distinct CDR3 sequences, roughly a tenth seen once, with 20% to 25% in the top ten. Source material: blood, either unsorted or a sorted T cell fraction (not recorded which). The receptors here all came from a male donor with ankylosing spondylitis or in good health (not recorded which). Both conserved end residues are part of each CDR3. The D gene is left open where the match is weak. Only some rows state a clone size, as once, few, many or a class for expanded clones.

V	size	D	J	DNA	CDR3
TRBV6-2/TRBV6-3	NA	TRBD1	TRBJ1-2	TGTGCCAGCAGTTGGGGACAGAACTATGGCTACACCTTC	CASSWGQNYGYTF
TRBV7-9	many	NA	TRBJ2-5	TGTGCCAGCAGCTTACAGGGAGAGACCCAGTACTTC	CASSLQGETQYF
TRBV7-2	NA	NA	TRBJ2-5	TGTGCCAGCATTAGTGACCGAGGGGAGACCCAGTACTTC	CASISDRGETQYF
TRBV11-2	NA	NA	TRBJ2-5	TGTGCCAGCAGCTTAGCGGGGGTGCGGGTCGAGACCCAGTACTTC	CASSLAGVRVETQYF
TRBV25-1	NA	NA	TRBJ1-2	TGTGCCAGCAGTGAATTGGACAAAAACTATGGCTACACCTTC	CASSELDKNYGYTF
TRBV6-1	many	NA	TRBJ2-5	TGTGCCAGCAGTCCCGGGTCGATACAAGAGACCCAGTACTTC	CASSPGSIQETQYF
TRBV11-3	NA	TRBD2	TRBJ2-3	TGTGCCAGCAGCTTGAGGACTAGCGGGACAAGCACAGATACGCAGTATTTT	CASSLRTSGTSTDTQYF
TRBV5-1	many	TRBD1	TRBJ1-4	TGCGCCAGCAGCTTCGGGACAGGGAATGAAAAACTGTTTTTT	CASSFGTGNEKLFF
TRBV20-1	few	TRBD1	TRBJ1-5	TGCAGTGCTAGAGATCGTCCAGGGGGTAATCAGCCCCAGCATTTT	CSARDRPGGNQPQHF
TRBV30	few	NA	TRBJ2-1	TGTGCCTGGGGGATCCGGGACACGGGGGTAGGTGAGCAGTTCTTC	CAWGIRDTGVGEQFF
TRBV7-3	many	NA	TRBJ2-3	TGTGCCAGCAGCCCCACAAGGGGTACAGATACGCAGTATTTT	CASSPTRGTDTQYF
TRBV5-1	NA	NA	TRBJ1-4	TGCGCCAGCAGCTTGGCTTCCGTAGACGACGAAAAACTGTTTTTT	CASSLASVDDEKLFF
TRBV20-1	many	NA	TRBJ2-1	TGCAGTGCTAGCGGCGGGTCCTCCTACAATGAGCAGTTCTTC	CSASGGSSYNEQFF
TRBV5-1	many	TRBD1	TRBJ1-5	TGCGCCACCGGGACAGGGTCCTATAATCAGCCCCAGCATTTT	CATGTGSYNQPQHF
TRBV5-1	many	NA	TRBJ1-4	TGCGCCAGCAGCTCCCAGACATCCGGGGCGAGTGAAAAACTGTTTTTT	CASSSQTSGASEKLFF
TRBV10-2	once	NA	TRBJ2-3	TGCGCCAGCAGGGAGACTACCACCGGCACAGATACGCAGTATTTT	CASRETTTGTDTQYF
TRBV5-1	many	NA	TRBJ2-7	TGCGCCAGCAGCTTGGCAGGGATGGGCGCGGAGCAGTACTTC	CASSLAGMGAEQYF
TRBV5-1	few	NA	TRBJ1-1	TGCGCCAGCAGCTTGTGGGATGACACTGAAGCTTTCTTT	CASSLWDDTEAFF
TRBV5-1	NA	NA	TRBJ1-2	TGCGCCAGCAGCTTGCGCTGGGGGAACTATGGCTACACCTTC	CASSLRWGNYGYTF
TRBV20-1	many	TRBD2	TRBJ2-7	TGCAGTGCTTGGACTAGCGGGTCCCAACGGCAGTACTTC	CSAWTSGSQRQYF
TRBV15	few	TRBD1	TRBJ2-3	TGTGCCACCTCCAGGACAGGCTACACAGATACGCAGTATTTT	CATSRTGYTDTQYF
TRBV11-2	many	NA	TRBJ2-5	TGTGCCAGCAGCGAGAATCTCCATTCTGCGTCAGGGTATACCCAGTACTTC	CASSENLHSASGYTQYF
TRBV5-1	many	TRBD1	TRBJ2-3	TGCGCCAGCAGCTGGCAGGGACAGGGTACAGATACGCAGTATTTT	CASSWQGQGTDTQYF
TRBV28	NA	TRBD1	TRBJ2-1	TGTGCCAGCAGTTCACATCCGGGACAGGTTAACAATGAGCAGTTCTTC	CASSSHPGQVNNEQFF
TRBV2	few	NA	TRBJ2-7	TGTGCCGCTCGGGGATCCCGTATTGGGGAGCAGTACTTC	CAARGSRIGEQYF
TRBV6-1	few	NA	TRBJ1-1	TGTGCCAGCAGTGCCGAGGGTAGTAACACTGAAGCTTTCTTT	CASSAEGSNTEAFF
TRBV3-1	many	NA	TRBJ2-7	TGTGCCAGCAGTCAAGGCAGGGCCGTAACCCACGAGCAGTACTTC	CASSQGRAVTHEQYF
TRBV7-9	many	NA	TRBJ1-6	TGTGCCAGCAGCTTAGACAACGGTTATTCACCCCTCCACTTT	CASSLDNGYSPLHF
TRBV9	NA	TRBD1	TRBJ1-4	TGTGCCAGCAGCGCAATGGGGACAGCCGAAAAACTGTTTTTT	CASSAMGTAEKLFF
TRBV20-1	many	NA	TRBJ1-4	TGCAGTGCACCGTTGTGGGGCCCTAATGAAAAACTGTTTTTT	CSAPLWGPNEKLFF